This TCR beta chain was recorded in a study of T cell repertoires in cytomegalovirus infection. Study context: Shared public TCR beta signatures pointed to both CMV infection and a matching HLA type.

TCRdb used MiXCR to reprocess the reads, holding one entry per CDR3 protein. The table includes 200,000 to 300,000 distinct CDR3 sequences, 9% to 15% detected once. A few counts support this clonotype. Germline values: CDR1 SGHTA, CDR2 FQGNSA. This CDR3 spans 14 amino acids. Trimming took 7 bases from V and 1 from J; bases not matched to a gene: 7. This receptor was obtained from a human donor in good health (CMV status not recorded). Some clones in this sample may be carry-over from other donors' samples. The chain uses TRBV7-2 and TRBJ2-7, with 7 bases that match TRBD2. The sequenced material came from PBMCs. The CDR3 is CASTLAGLSYEQYF. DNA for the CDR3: TGTGCCAGCACCCTGGCGGGACTATCCTACGAGCAGTACTTC. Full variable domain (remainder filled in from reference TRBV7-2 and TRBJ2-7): GAGVSQSPSNKVTEKGKDVELRCDPISGHTALYWYRQSLGQGLEFLIYFQGNSAPDKSGLPSDRFSAERTGGSVSTLTIQRTQQEDSAVYLCASTLAGLSYEQYFGPGTRLTVT.